A selection of T cell receptor beta chains follows, all from one sample in a study of T-cell memory formation after mild COVID-19. Each CDR3 protein gets one entry after TCRdb re-called the 5' RACE reads with MiXCR. This sample has around 47,000 distinct CDR3 sequences; approximately 9.6% occur once, and the top ten carry 12%. The sample consisted of PBMCs or a T cell subset sorted from them (not recorded which). The receptors come from an adult woman who had mild COVID-19 (a few samples of this study predate the infection). Cell type and time point are not known. Each CDR3 is given with its conserved first and last residue. D genes are given only for firm matches. Rows may omit the clone size; those that give it use once, few, many or a size class.

length | J | size | V | D | CDR3 | DNA
14 | TRBJ2-1 | few | TRBV6-1 | . | CASSKESRANEQFF | TGTGCCAGCAGCAAGGAATCCCGGGCCAATGAGCAGTTCTTC
13 | TRBJ1-1 | . | TRBV7-2 | . | CASSLYTNTEAFF | TGTGCCAGCAGCTTATACACGAACACTGAAGCTTTCTTT
14 | TRBJ2-7 | . | TRBV9 | . | CASSVGGVPYEQYF | TGTGCCAGCAGCGTAGGAGGGGTGCCCTACGAGCAGTACTTC
14 | TRBJ1-2 | . | TRBV5-1 | . | CASSLELRGYGYTF | TGCGCCAGCAGCTTAGAGCTTAGGGGCTATGGCTACACCTTC
17 | TRBJ1-6 | . | TRBV5-5 | . | CASSPLTLTDGNSPLHF | TGTGCCAGCAGCCCGCTTACGCTGACGGATGGGAATTCACCCCTCCACTTT
14 | TRBJ2-5 | many | TRBV5-1 | TRBD1 | CASGDRGVGETQYF | TGCGCCAGCGGAGACAGGGGAGTAGGAGAGACCCAGTACTTC
16 | TRBJ2-5 | many | TRBV6-1 | TRBD2 | CASSSREGGGQETQYF | TGTGCCAGCAGTTCCCGGGAGGGCGGGGGCCAAGAGACCCAGTACTTC
16 | TRBJ2-7 | few | TRBV7-8 | . | CASSSTGGAGLSEQYF | TGTGCCAGCAGCTCCACAGGGGGGGCTGGGTTGTCCGAGCAGTACTTC
16 | TRBJ1-5 | . | TRBV4-1 | TRBD1 | CASSQLTGGLRQPQHF | TGCGCCAGCAGCCAGTTGACAGGGGGCCTTCGTCAGCCCCAGCATTTT
13 | TRBJ2-5 | . | TRBV12-3/TRBV12-4 | . | CASSRGLAAAQYF | TGTGCCAGCAGCCGGGGACTGGCAGCAGCCCAGTACTTC
16 | TRBJ2-5 | many | TRBV5-1 | . | CASSLEFGGPTETQYF | TGCGCCAGCAGCTTAGAGTTCGGGGGGCCTACGGAGACCCAGTACTTC
15 | TRBJ2-3 | many | TRBV19 | . | CASSIRASLADTQYF | TGTGCCAGTAGTATTAGGGCTAGCCTAGCAGATACGCAGTATTTT
17 | TRBJ1-2 | . | TRBV6-1 | TRBD1 | CASSADRARTGRYGYTF | TGTGCCAGCAGTGCGGATCGCGCCCGGACAGGCCGCTATGGCTACACCTTC
15 | TRBJ2-7 | . | TRBV12-3/TRBV12-4 | TRBD2 | CASSSVAGGTYEQYF | TGTGCCAGCAGTTCCGTAGCGGGAGGCACCTACGAGCAGTACTTC
18 | TRBJ2-7 | few | TRBV25-1 | TRBD2 | CASSALGLAGAFSYEQYF | TGTGCCAGCAGTGCCCTCGGACTAGCGGGGGCCTTCTCCTACGAGCAGTACTTC
13 | TRBJ2-7 | many | TRBV2 | TRBD2 | CASLLASGYEQYF | TGTGCCAGCCTGTTGGCTAGCGGCTACGAGCAGTACTTC
13 | TRBJ2-7 | few | TRBV7-2 | . | CASSLNRDYEQYF | TGTGCCAGCAGCTTAAACAGGGACTACGAGCAGTACTTC
18 | TRBJ2-1 | many | TRBV3-1 | TRBD2 | CASSPRTSGTPPYNEQFF | TGTGCCAGCAGCCCTAGGACTAGCGGGACTCCTCCTTACAATGAGCAGTTCTTC